This TCR beta chain derives from a study of patients and donors after allogeneic stem cell transplantation. Trimming removed 2 bases from V and 4 bases from J; junction bases left unmatched: 12. Germline CDR1 is SGHDN and CDR2 is FVKESK. This CDR3 is built from 17 residues. MiXCR, applied by TCRdb to the RT-PCR reads, yields one record per CDR3 protein. In the table there are 800,000 to 1,000,000 distinct CDR3 sequences, about a sixth of which are singletons. The gene calls are TRBV14 and TRBJ2-3; 7 nucleotides line up with TRBD1. Input material: blood, either unsorted or a sorted T cell fraction (not recorded which). This receptor was identified in a human donor who was either an allogeneic HSCT recipient or a stem cell or donor lymphocyte infusion donor (not recorded which). It is not recorded whose cells these are; they may come from a transplant donor. The CDR3 DNA reads TGTGCCAGCAGCCAACAACAGGGGATGGTGCAGGCAGATACGCAGTATTTT. This codes for CASSQQQGMVQADTQYF. Full variable domain (rest looked up from reference TRBV14 and TRBJ2-3): EAGVTQFPSHSVIEKGQTVTLRCDPISGHDNLYWYRRVMGKEIKFLLHFVKESKQDESGMPNNRFLAERTGGTYSTLKVQPAELEDSGVYFCASSQQQGMVQADTQYFGPGTRLTVL.